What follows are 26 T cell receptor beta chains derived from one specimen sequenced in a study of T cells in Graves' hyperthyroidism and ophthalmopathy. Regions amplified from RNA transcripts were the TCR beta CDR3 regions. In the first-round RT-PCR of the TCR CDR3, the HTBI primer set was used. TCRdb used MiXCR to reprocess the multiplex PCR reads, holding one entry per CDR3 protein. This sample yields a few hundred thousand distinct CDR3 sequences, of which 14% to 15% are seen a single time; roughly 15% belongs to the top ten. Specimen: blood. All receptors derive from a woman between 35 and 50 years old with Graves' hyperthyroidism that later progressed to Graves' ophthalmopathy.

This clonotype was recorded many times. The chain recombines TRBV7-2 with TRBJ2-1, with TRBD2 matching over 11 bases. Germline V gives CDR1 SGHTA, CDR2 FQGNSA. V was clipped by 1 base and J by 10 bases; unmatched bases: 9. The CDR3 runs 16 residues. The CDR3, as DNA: TGTGCCAGCAGCTTAGGTGGTAGCGGGAGGGCCGGAGAGCAGTTCTTC. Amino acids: CASSLGGSGRAGEQFF.

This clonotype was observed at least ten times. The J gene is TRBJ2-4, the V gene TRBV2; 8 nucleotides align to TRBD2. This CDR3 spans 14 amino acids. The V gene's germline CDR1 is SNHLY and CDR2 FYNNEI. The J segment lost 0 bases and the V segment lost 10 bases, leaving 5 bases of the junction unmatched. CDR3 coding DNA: TGTGCCACCGCTAGCGGGTTAGCCAAAAACATTCAGTACTTC. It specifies CATASGLAKNIQYF. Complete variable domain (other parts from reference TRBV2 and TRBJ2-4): EPEVTQTPSHQVTQMGQEVILRCVPISNHLYFYWYRQILGQKVEFLVSFYNNEISEKSEIFDDQFSVERPDGSNFTLKIRSTKLEDSAMYFCATASGLAKNIQYFGAGTRLSVL.

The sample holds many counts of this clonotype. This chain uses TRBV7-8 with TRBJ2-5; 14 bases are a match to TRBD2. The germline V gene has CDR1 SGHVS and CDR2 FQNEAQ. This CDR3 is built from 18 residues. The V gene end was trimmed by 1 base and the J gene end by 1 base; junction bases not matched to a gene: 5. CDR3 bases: TGTGCCAGCAGCTTAGGCTCGGGACTAGCGGGAGCCCAAGAGACCCAGTACTTC. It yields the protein CASSLGSGLAGAQETQYF.

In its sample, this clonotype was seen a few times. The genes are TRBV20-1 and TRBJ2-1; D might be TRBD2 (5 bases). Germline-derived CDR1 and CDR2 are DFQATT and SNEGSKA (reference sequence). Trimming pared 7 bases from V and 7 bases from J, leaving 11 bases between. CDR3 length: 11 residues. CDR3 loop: CSVPDLNEQFF. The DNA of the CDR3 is TGCAGTGTACCGGACTTGAATGAGCAGTTCTTC.

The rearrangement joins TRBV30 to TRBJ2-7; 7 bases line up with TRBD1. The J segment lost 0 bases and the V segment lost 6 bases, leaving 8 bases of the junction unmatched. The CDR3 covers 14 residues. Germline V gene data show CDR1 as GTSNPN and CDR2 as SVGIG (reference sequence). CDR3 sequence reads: CACLPRGLSYEQYF. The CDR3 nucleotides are TGTGCCTGTCTGCCTAGGGGGCTCTCCTACGAGCAGTACTTC.

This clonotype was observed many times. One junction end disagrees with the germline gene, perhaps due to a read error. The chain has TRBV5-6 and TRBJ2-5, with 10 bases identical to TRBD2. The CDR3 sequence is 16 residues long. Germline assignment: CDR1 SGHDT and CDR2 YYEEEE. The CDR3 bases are TGTGCCAGCACCGAAGGCCCAGCGGGAGGGCAAGTGACCCAGTACTTC. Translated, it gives CASTEGPAGGQVTQYF.

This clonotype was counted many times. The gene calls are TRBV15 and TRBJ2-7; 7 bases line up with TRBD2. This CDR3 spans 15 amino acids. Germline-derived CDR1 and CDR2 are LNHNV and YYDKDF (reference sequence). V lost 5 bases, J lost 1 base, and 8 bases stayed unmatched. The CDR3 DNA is TGTGCCACCAGCGGTGGGAGGGCCCCTTCCTACGAGCAGTACTTC. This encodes CATSGGRAPSYEQYF.

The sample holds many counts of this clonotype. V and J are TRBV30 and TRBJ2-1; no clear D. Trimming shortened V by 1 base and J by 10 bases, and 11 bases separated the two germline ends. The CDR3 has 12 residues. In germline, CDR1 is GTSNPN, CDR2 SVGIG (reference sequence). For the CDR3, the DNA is TGTGCCTGGAGTGGGGCGATGACCGAGCAGTTCTTC. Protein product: CAWSGAMTEQFF.

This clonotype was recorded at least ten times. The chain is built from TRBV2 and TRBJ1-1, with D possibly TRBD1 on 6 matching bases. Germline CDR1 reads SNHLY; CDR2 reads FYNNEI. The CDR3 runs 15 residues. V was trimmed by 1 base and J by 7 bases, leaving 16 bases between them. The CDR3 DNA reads TGTGCCAGCAGTGAAGTTTTAGGGGGGCTCGGTGAAGCTTTCTTT. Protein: CASSEVLGGLGEAFF.

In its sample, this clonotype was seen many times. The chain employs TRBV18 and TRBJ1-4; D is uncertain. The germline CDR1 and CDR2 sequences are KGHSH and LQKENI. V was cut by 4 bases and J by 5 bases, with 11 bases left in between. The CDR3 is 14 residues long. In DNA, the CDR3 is TGTGCCAGCTCACTTCTCCCGCGAAATGAAAAACTGTTTTTT. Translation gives CASSLLPRNEKLFF.

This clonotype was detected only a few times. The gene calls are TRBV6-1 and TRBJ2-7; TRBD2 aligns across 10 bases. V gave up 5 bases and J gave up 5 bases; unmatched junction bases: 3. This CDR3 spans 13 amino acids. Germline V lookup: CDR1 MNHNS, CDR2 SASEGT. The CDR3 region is CASSFGTSDEQYF. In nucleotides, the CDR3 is TGTGCCAGCAGTTTTGGGACTAGCGACGAGCAGTACTTC.

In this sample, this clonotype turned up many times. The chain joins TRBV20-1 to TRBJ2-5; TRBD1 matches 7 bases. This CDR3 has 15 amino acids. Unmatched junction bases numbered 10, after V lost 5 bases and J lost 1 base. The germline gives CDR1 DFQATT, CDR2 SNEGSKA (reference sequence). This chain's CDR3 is CSAGVTGMGQETQYF. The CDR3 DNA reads TGCAGTGCTGGGGTGACAGGGATGGGCCAAGAGACCCAGTACTTC.

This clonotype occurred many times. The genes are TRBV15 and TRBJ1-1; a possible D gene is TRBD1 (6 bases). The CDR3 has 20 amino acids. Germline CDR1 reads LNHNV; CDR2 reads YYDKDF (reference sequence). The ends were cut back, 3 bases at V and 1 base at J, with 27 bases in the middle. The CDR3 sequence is CATSRYRAPLNPVGNTEAFF. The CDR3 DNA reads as TGTGCCACCAGCAGGTACAGGGCCCCCCTCAACCCGGTCGGGAACACTGAAGCTTTCTTT.

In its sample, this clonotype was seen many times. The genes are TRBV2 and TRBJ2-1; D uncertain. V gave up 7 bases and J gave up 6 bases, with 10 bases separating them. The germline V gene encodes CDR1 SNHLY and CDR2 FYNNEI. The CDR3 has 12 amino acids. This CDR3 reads CASKATSNEQFF. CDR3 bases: TGTGCCAGCAAGGCCACTTCCAATGAGCAGTTCTTC. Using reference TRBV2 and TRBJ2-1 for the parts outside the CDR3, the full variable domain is EPEVTQTPSHQVTQMGQEVILRCVPISNHLYFYWYRQILGQKVEFLVSFYNNEISEKSEIFDDQFSVERPDGSNFTLKIRSTKLEDSAMYFCASKATSNEQFFGPGTRLTVL.

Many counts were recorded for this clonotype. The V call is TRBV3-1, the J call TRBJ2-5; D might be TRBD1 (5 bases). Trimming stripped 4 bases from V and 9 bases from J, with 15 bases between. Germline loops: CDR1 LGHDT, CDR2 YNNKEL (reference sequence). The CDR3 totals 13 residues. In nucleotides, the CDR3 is TGTGCCAGCAGCCCGGACAATATAGGCTCCCAGTACTTC. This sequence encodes CASSPDNIGSQYF.

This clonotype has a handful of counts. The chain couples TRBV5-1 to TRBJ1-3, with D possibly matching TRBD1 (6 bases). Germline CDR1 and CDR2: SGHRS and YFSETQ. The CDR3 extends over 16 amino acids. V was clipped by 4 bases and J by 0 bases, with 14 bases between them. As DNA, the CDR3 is TGCGCCAGCAGCCGTGGGGGCGTACCCTCTGGAAACACCATATATTTT. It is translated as CASSRGGVPSGNTIYF.

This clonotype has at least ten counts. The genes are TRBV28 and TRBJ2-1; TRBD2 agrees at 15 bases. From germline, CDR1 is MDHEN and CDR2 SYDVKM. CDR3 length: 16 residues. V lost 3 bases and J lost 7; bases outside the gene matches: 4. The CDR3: CASSFTGLAGGNEQFF. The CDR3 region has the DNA TGTGCCAGCAGTTTCACGGGACTAGCGGGAGGTAATGAGCAGTTCTTC. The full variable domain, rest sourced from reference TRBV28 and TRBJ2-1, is DVKVTQSSRYLVKRTGEKVFLECVQDMDHENMFWYRQDPGLGLRLIYFSYDVKMKEKGDIPEGYSVSREKKERFSLILESASTNQTSMYLCASSFTGLAGGNEQFFGPGTRLTVL.

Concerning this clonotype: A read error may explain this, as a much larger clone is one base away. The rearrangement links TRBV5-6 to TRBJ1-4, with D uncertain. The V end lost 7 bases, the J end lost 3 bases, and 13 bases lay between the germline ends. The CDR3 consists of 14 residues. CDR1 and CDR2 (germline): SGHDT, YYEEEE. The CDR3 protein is CASGRIRANEKLFF. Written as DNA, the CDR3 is TGTGCCAGCGGCCGCATAAGGGCTAATGAAAAACTGTTTTTT.

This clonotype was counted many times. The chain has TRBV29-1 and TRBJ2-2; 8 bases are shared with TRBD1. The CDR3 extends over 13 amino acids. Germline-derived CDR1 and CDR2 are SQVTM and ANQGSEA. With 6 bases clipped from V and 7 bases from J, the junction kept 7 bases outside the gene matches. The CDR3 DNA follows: TGCAGCGTGACACGGACAGGGTTCGGGGAGCTGTTTTTT. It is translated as CSVTRTGFGELFF.

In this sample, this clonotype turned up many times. The CDR3 sequence is CASSQGDSSYEQYF. The CDR3 nucleotides read TGTGCCAGCAGCCAAGGGGACAGCTCCTACGAGCAGTACTTC. The chain joins TRBV6-2 or TRBV6-3 to TRBJ2-7, with 7 bases matching TRBD1. Trimming at V came to 6 bases and at J to 0 bases, leaving 5 bases not matched to a gene. The CDR3 is 14 amino acids. Germline V lookup: CDR1 MNHEY, CDR2 SVGEGT.

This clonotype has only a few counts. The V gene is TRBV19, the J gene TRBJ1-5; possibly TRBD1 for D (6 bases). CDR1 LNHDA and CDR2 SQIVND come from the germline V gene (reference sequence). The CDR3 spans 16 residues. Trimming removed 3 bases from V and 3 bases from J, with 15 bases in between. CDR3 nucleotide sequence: TGTGCCAGTAGTATGACAGGCGAATTACCCAATCAGCCCCAGCATTTT. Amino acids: CASSMTGELPNQPQHF.

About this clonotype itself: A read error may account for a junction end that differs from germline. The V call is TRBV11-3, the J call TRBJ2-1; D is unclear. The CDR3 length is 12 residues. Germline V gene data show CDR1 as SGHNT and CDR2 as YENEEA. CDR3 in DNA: TGTGCCAGCAGCTTAGGGCACAATGAGCAGTTGTTC. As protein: CASSLGHNEQLF.

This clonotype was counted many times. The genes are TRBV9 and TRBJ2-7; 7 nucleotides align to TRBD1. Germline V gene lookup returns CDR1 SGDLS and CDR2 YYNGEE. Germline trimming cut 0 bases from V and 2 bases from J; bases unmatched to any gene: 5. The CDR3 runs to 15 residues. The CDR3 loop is CASSVATGVAYEQYF. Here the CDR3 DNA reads TGTGCCAGCAGCGTAGCTACAGGGGTTGCCTACGAGCAGTACTTC.

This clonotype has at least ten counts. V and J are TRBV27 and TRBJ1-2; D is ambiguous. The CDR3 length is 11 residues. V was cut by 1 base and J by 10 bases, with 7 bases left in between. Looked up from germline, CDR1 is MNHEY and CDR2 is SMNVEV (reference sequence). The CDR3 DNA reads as TGTGCCAGCAGTTTATTATTGGACTACACCTTC. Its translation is CASSLLLDYTF.

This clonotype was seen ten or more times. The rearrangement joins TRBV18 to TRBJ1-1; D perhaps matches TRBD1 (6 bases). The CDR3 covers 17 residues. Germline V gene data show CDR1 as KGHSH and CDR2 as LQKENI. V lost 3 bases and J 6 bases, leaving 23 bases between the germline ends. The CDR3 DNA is TGTGCCAGCTCACCGACCGGGACACCCCGGGTTACGGCTGAAGCTTTCTTT. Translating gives CASSPTGTPRVTAEAFF.

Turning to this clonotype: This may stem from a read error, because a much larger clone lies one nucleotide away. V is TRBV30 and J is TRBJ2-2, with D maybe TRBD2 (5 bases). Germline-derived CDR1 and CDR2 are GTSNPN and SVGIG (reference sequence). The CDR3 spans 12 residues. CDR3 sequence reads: CAWSVNTGERFF. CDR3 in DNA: TGTGCCTGGAGTGTAAATACCGGGGAGCGGTTTTTT.